Listed below are T cell receptor beta chains from one sample, sequenced in a study of T-cell reconstitution after alpha-beta-depleted transplantation in children. TCRdb reanalysed the PCR reads using MiXCR and keeps one entry per CDR3 protein. The sample has fewer than 400,000 distinct CDR3 sequences; roughly 22% are singletons. Specimen: PBMCs from the stem cell graft donor, collected from the stem cell graft. These receptors all come from a human donor who donated a stem cell graft to a child with acute myeloid leukemia. CDR3s include the opening cysteine and the closing phenylalanine or tryptophan.

>TRBJ1-2|TRBV12-3/TRBV12-4
CASSRDIFGYTF
>TRBJ2-1|TRBV11-2
CASSQDQRPSYNEQFF
>TRBJ2-1|TRBV11-2
CASSLVGGPGSSYNEQFF
>TRBJ2-7|TRBV23-1
CASSQSGFEGVSYEQYF
>TRBJ2-5|TRBV12-3/TRBV12-4
CASSLAPKETQYF
>TRBJ2-7|TRBV6-1
CASSEVLGQGSHF
>TRBJ2-3|TRBV20-1
CSAAPAEGGTDTQYF
>TRBJ2-7|TRBV4-1
CASSQGGLSEFEQYF
>TRBJ2-1|TRBV29-1
CSVEDLGGEQFF
>TRBJ2-1|TRBV4-1
CASSQMGEQHNEQFF
>TRBJ2-7|TRBV20-1
CSALNLAGGYEQYF
>TRBJ2-2|TRBV11-2
CASSLDRRTTVTGELFF
>TRBJ2-1|TRBV20-1
CSARHGQHLAGGPNEQFF
>TRBJ1-3|TRBV5-8
CASSLGLTPRGNTIYF
>TRBJ2-7|TRBV24-1
CATSDSGGYEQYF
>TRBJ2-7|TRBV12-3/TRBV12-4
CASSEQGTSYEQYF
>TRBJ1-5|TRBV6-5
CASKKGGQPQHF
>TRBJ2-1|TRBV5-6
CASTKGVFYNEQFF
>TRBJ1-1|TRBV4-1
CASSQGAYREGTEAFF
>TRBJ2-1|TRBV10-3
CAISLGTGEQFF
>TRBJ2-5|TRBV28
CASSLWSATGGMGRETQYF
>TRBJ2-7|TRBV9
CASSPRSTGDYEQYF
>TRBJ2-1|TRBV5-1
CASSFTAGNNEQFF
>TRBJ2-2|TRBV28
CASSPISPDLTGELFF
>TRBJ1-1|TRBV28
CASSTHRVPAFF
>TRBJ2-4|TRBV20-1
CSARPSRDRALAKNIQYF
>TRBJ2-2|TRBV6-1
CASLGGTSSVPGELFF
>TRBJ1-2|TRBV6-1
CASTAQGTYGYTF
>TRBJ2-3|TRBV20-1
CSARGQGRSTDTQYF
>TRBJ1-1|TRBV3-1
CASSPRRTTEAFF
>TRBJ2-3|TRBV12-3/TRBV12-4
CASSVLAGGGDTQYF
>TRBJ2-3|TRBV5-1
CASSLEAPDTQYF
>TRBJ2-1|TRBV15
CATSRDQLASSYNEQFF
>TRBJ1-1|TRBV5-1
CASREGVGRTEAFF
>TRBJ2-1|TRBV5-1
CASSLIVAGVHEQFF